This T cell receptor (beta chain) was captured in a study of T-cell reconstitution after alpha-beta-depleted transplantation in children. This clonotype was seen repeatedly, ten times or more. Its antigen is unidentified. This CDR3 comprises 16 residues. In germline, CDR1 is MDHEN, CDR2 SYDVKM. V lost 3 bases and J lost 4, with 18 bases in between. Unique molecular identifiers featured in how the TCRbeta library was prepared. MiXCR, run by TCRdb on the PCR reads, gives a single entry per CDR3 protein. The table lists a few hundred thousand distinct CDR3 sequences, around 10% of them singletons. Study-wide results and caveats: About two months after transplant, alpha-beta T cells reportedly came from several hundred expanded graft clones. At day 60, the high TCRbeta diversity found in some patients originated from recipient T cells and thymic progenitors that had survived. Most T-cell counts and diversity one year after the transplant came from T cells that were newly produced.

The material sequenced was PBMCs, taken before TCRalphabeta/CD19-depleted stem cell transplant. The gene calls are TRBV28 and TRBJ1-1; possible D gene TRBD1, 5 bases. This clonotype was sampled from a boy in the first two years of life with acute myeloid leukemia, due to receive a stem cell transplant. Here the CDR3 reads CASSFLFREKITEAFF. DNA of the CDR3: TGTGCCAGCAGTTTCCTCTTCAGGGAAAAGATCACTGAAGCTTTCTTT.